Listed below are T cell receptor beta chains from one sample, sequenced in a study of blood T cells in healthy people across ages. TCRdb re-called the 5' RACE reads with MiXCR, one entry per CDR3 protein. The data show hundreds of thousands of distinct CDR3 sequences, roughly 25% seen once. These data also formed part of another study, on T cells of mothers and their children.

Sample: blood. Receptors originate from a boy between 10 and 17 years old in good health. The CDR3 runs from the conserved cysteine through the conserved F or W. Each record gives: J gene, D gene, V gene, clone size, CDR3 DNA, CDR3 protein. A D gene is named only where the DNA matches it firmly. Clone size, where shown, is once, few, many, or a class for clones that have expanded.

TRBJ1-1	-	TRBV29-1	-	TGCAGCGTTGAGCAACAGTACGGGAACACTGAAGCTTTCTTT	CSVEQQYGNTEAFF
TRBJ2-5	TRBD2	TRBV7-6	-	TGTGCCAGCAGCCAATTACTAGCGGGGACCACCCAAGAGACCCAGTACTTC	CASSQLLAGTTQETQYF
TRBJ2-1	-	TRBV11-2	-	TGTGCCAGCAGCTTAATGCCGGGCTCCTACAATGAGCAGTTCTTC	CASSLMPGSYNEQFF
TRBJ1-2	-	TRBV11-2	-	TGTGCCAGCAGCTCAAGCGGACATAGGGGCTACACCTTC	CASSSSGHRGYTF
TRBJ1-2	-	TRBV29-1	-	TGCAGCGTTGAAGGCAGGGCCCCTCCTAACTATGGCTACACCTTC	CSVEGRAPPNYGYTF
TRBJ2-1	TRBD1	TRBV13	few	TGTGCCAGCAGCACCACGGACAGGGCCGAGCAGTTCTTC	CASSTTDRAEQFF
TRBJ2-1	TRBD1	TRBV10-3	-	TGTGCCATCAGTGAGGCGGAGGGACAGGGCAACAATGAGCAGTTCTTC	CAISEAEGQGNNEQFF
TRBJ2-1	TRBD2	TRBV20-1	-	TGCAGTGCCCCCGAGGCGGGAGGGTCCTACAATGAGCAGTTCTTC	CSAPEAGGSYNEQFF
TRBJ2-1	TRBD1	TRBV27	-	TGTGCCAGCACGGACAGGGCTTCTTACAATGAGCAGTTCTTC	CASTDRASYNEQFF
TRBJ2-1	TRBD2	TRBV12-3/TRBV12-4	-	TGTGTCAGCAGTTTAGAACTAGCGGGGGGCGAGCAGTTCTTC	CVSSLELAGGEQFF
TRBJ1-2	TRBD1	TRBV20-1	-	TGCAGTGTTCGGACAGGGGCTGGCTACACCTTC	CSVRTGAGYTF
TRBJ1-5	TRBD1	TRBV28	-	TGTGCCAGCAGTTCTTATCGGACAGGGGGGAGAAATCAGCCCCAGCATTTT	CASSSYRTGGRNQPQHF
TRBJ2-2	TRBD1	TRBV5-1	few	TGCGCCAGCAGCACCAACAGGGGGTTGGACACCGGGGAGCTGTTTTTT	CASSTNRGLDTGELFF
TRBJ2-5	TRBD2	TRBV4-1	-	TGCGCCAGCAGTTGGGAGGGAGGGGAGACCCAGTACTTC	CASSWEGGETQYF
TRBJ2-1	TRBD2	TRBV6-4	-	TGTGCCAGCAGTGACGCTAGCGGGAGGGATGAGCAGTTCTTC	CASSDASGRDEQFF
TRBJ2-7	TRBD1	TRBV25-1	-	TGTGCCAGCAGTGGGAGACAGGGTCTACACGAGCAGTACTTC	CASSGRQGLHEQYF
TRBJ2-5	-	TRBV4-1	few	TGCGCCAGCAGCCGAGGGGAGGGGGCAGAGACCCAGTACTTC	CASSRGEGAETQYF
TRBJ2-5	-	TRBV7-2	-	TGTGCCAGCAGCTTAAGTGGGGGCCAACAAGAGACCCAGTACTTC	CASSLSGGQQETQYF
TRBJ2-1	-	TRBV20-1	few	TGCAGTGCTAGAGATAGCAAGCGGGTAACCTACAATGAGCAGTTCTTC	CSARDSKRVTYNEQFF
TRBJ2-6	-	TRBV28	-	TGTGCCAGCAGTCCCATTTTCACTGGGGCCAACGTCCTGACTTTC	CASSPIFTGANVLTF
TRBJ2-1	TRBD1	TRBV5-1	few	TGCGCCAGCAGCTTGGGACAGGGGAGCTCCTACAATGAGCAGTTCTTC	CASSLGQGSSYNEQFF
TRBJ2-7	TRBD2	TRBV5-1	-	TGCGCCAGCAGCTCCCAGGGAGGGGTGGTCGAGCAGTACTTC	CASSSQGGVVEQYF
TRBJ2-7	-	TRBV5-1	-	TGCGCCAGCAGCTTGAGCTGGAGAAGCTCCTACGAGCAGTACTTC	CASSLSWRSSYEQYF
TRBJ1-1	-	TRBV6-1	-	TGTGCCAGCAGCTTTAGAGGGTGGTTAAACACTGAAGCTTTCTTT	CASSFRGWLNTEAFF
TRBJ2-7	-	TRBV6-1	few	TGTGCCAGCAGTGAATTTCGCGAGCAGTACTTC	CASSEFREQYF
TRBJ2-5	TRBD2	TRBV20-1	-	TGCAGTGCTAGAGTACTAGCGGGAGGGAGGGTCCAAGAGACCCAGTACTTC	CSARVLAGGRVQETQYF
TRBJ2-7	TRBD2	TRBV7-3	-	TGTGCCAGCAGCTTATACCCGACTAGCGGGATGCCGGAGCAGTACTTC	CASSLYPTSGMPEQYF
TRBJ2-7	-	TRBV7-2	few	TGTGCCAGCAGCTTGGATCCGGGACTCTCCTACGAGCAGTACTTC	CASSLDPGLSYEQYF
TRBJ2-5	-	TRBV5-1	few	TGCGCCAGCAGCTTGGATCCGGACAGCCAAGAGACCCAGTACTTC	CASSLDPDSQETQYF
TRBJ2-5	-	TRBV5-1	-	TGCGCCAGCAGCTTGGAGGTCCTGGGGGAAGAGACCCAGTACTTC	CASSLEVLGEETQYF
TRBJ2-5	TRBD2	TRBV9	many	TGTGCCAGCAGCGCCGGGACTAGCCGAGAGACCCAGTACTTC	CASSAGTSRETQYF
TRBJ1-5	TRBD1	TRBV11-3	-	TGCGCCAGCCCGACAGGGAGAGGTCAGCCCCAGCATTTT	CASPTGRGQPQHF
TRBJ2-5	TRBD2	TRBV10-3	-	TGTGCCATCAGTGAGCTGTGGACTAGCCGCACTAAGTACTTC	CAISELWTSRTKYF
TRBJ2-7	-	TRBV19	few	TGTGCCAGCAGTATTGGGATTGGGTACGAGCAGTACTTC	CASSIGIGYEQYF
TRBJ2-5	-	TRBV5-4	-	TGTGCCAGCAGCTTGTGGGGTAGTGGTGGAGAGACCCAGTACTTC	CASSLWGSGGETQYF
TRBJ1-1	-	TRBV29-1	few	TGCAGCGTTGAAGTTTTGGACGCCACTGAAGCTTTCTTT	CSVEVLDATEAFF
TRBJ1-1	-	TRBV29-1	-	TGCAGCGTTGAAGTTTGGCCGGCAAACACTGAAGCTTTCTTT	CSVEVWPANTEAFF
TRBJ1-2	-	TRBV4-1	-	TGCGCCAGCAGCCAAGAGGGTTTCAGCTATGGCTACACCTTC	CASSQEGFSYGYTF
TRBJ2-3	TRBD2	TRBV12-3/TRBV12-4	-	TGTGCCAGCAGCCGCATACTAGCGGGGATCGGAGATACGCAGTATTTT	CASSRILAGIGDTQYF
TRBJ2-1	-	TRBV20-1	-	TGCAGTGCCAAGGCGGGCAGGGGGGATGAGCAGTTCTTC	CSAKAGRGDEQFF